One sample yielded the 8 T cell receptor beta chains listed below, sequenced in a study of T cell responses to AZD1222 COVID-19 vaccine. Assay: immunoSEQ multiplex PCR; the TCRdb copy retains only in-frame clones and omits some. This table holds about 120,000 clones, approximately 90% found once. Specimen: peripheral blood, collected on day 0 of AZD1222 vaccination. These receptor sequences come from an adult in good health.

This chain connects TRBV4-2 to TRBJ2-7; TRBD1 matches 8 bases. This CDR3 is built from 14 residues. Unmatched junction bases numbered 4, after V lost 3 bases and J lost 3 bases. Germline V gene lookup returns CDR1 LGHNA and CDR2 YNFKEQ. For the CDR3, the DNA is TGTGCCAGCAGCCAGGGGACAGGCCGCTACGAGCAGTACTTC. Protein product: CASSQGTGRYEQYF.

This clone was seen a single time. This rearrangement joins TRBV27 to TRBJ2-7; D remains unclear. The CDR3 loop spans 12 amino acids. Trimming pared 2 bases from V and 4 bases from J, leaving 6 bases between. Germline CDR1 reads MNHEY; CDR2 reads SMNVEV (reference sequence). Here the CDR3 reads CASSLRGYEQYF. The CDR3 DNA reads as TGTGCCAGCAGTTTACGTGGTTACGAGCAGTACTTC.

V is TRBV30 and J is TRBJ1-5; 7 bases align to TRBD1. The CDR3 covers 15 residues. CDR1 and CDR2 from the germline V gene are GTSNPN and SVGIG (reference sequence). The V segment lost 2 bases and the J segment 0 bases; nucleotides outside the gene matches: 4. For the CDR3, the DNA is TGTGCCTGGAGTTCTGGGACAGATAGCAATCAGCCCCAGCATTTT. This encodes CAWSSGTDSNQPQHF.

The V call is TRBV5-4, the J call TRBJ2-3; 9 bases map to TRBD1. The CDR3 loop spans 16 amino acids. CDR1 is SGHNT, CDR2 YYREEE, per germline (reference sequence). Germline trimming cut 1 base from V and 1 base from J; bases unmatched to any gene: 4. The CDR3 protein is CASSLLGQGRTDTQYF. In DNA, the CDR3 is TGTGCCAGCAGCTTGCTGGGACAGGGTCGCACAGATACGCAGTATTTT.

The chain uses TRBV2 and TRBJ1-2; D gene unclear. The ends were cut back, 4 bases at V and 2 bases at J, with 8 bases in the middle. The germline V gene encodes CDR1 SNHLY and CDR2 FYNNEI. CDR3 length: 13 amino acids. The CDR3 spells CASSVSVNYGYTF. CDR3 nucleotide sequence: TGTGCCAGCAGTGTATCGGTCAACTATGGCTACACCTTC.

The chain links TRBV3-1 (or the pseudogene TRBV3-2) to TRBJ2-5; the D gene is possibly TRBD2 (7 bases). Germline V CDR1 and CDR2: LGHDT, YNNKEL (reference sequence). The CDR3 is made up of 17 amino acids. Trimming removed 0 bases at V and 2 bases at J, with 16 bases between. Here the CDR3 DNA reads TGTGCCAGCAGCCAAGATGATCGCGGGGGCCCGCAAGAGACCCAGTACTTC. Its translation is CASSQDDRGGPQETQYF.

J is TRBJ1-6 and V is TRBV7-3, with 7 bases that match TRBD1. The V segment lost 2 bases and the J segment 9 bases; nucleotides outside the gene matches: 1. CDR3 length: 13 residues. Germline V lookup: CDR1 SGHTA, CDR2 FQGTGA. This chain's CDR3 is CASSLDRVSPLHF. CDR3 nucleotide sequence: TGTGCCAGCAGCTTAGACAGGGTTTCACCCCTCCACTTT.

V is TRBV6-5 and J is TRBJ2-3; no firm D call. The CDR3 spans 13 residues. CDR1 MNHEY and CDR2 SVGAGI come from the germline V gene. The ends were cut back, 7 bases at V and 6 bases at J, with 14 bases in the middle. CDR3 DNA sequence: TGTGCCAGCACTCAAGGTCGTGGGGATACGCAGTATTTT. It is translated as CASTQGRGDTQYF.